A selection of T cell receptor beta chains follows, all from one sample in a study of T cell repertoires in cytomegalovirus infection. TCRdb reprocessed the reads via MiXCR and lists one record per CDR3 protein. The sample includes 300,000 to 400,000 distinct CDR3 sequences, around a tenth seen only once; the top ten take 4.3%. Sequencing was performed on PBMCs. The receptors were sampled from a human donor in good health (CMV status not recorded). Some clones in this sample may be carry-over from other donors' samples. CDR3s include the opening cysteine and the closing phenylalanine or tryptophan. D genes are given only for firm matches. Clone size is stated in some rows and not others, as once, few, many or a class when expanded.

v_call	j_call	d_call	clone_size	cdr3_aa	cdr3_nt
TRBV4-1	TRBJ2-3	-	-	CASSLAGGSSTDTQYF	TGCGCCAGCAGCCTGGCCGGAGGCTCTAGCACAGATACGCAGTATTTT
TRBV4-2	TRBJ2-5	TRBD2	-	CASSLKTSGETQYF	TGTGCCAGCAGCTTGAAGACTAGCGGAGAGACCCAGTACTTC
TRBV5-6	TRBJ1-5	-	few	CASSSTVRAGQPQHF	TGTGCCAGCAGTTCCACAGTCAGGGCCGGCCAGCCCCAGCATTTT
TRBV11-1	TRBJ2-5	-	few	CASSLSRSGTPEGETQYF	TGTGCCAGCAGCTTATCTAGATCCGGGACACCCGAGGGAGAGACCCAGTACTTC
TRBV2	TRBJ2-1	-	-	CASIFVGDEQFF	TGTGCCAGCATCTTCGTAGGAGATGAGCAGTTCTTC
TRBV10-3	TRBJ1-4	TRBD1	many	CAISENQGATNEKLFF	TGTGCCATCAGTGAAAACCAGGGGGCAACTAATGAAAAACTGTTTTTT
TRBV28	TRBJ1-5	TRBD1	many	CASSPDRVDQPQHF	TGTGCCAGCAGTCCGGACAGGGTAGATCAGCCCCAGCATTTT
TRBV9	TRBJ1-1	-	-	CASSPTMSLEAFF	TGTGCCAGCAGCCCGACGATGAGCCTTGAAGCTTTCTTT
TRBV7-3	TRBJ1-1	-	-	CASSPQHLNTEAFF	TGTGCCAGCAGCCCGCAACACTTGAACACTGAAGCTTTCTTT
TRBV27	TRBJ1-1	TRBD1	-	CASSSSYRGLEAFF	TGTGCCAGCAGTTCTTCCTACAGGGGACTCGAAGCTTTCTTT
TRBV27	TRBJ2-7	-	few	CASSERQTEPYEQYF	TGTGCCAGCAGTGAACGACAGACAGAACCCTACGAGCAGTACTTC
TRBV7-9	TRBJ1-1	TRBD1	many	CASSHGQGKTEAFF	TGTGCCAGCAGTCATGGACAGGGTAAAACTGAAGCTTTCTTT
TRBV24-1	TRBJ2-1	TRBD1	-	CATRGTGGYNEQFF	TGTGCCACCAGGGGGACAGGGGGTTACAATGAGCAGTTCTTC
TRBV23-1	TRBJ2-5	-	-	CASSQSGGHGQETQYF	TGCGCCAGCAGTCAATCGGGGGGACACGGACAAGAGACCCAGTACTTC
TRBV15	TRBJ2-6	-	-	CATSRDWAGAVGANVLTF	TGTGCCACCAGCAGAGATTGGGCGGGCGCAGTTGGGGCCAACGTCCTGACTTTC
TRBV27	TRBJ1-2	-	-	CASSTAGGDNYGYTF	TGTGCCAGCAGTACCGCCGGGGGAGATAACTATGGCTACACCTTC
TRBV7-2	TRBJ2-1	-	many	CASSVGFHNEQFF	TGTGCCAGCAGCGTCGGATTCCACAATGAGCAGTTCTTC
TRBV7-2	TRBJ2-1	TRBD2	many	CASSSLAGGLSYNEQFF	TGTGCCAGCAGCTCCCTAGCGGGGGGCCTCTCCTACAATGAGCAGTTCTTC
TRBV19	TRBJ2-7	TRBD1	many	CASSSTGTGAYEQYF	TGTGCCAGTAGTAGCACCGGGACAGGAGCTTACGAGCAGTACTTC
TRBV19	TRBJ1-1	TRBD1	-	CASDPGQLMNTEAFF	TGTGCCAGCGACCCGGGACAGCTCATGAACACTGAAGCTTTCTTT